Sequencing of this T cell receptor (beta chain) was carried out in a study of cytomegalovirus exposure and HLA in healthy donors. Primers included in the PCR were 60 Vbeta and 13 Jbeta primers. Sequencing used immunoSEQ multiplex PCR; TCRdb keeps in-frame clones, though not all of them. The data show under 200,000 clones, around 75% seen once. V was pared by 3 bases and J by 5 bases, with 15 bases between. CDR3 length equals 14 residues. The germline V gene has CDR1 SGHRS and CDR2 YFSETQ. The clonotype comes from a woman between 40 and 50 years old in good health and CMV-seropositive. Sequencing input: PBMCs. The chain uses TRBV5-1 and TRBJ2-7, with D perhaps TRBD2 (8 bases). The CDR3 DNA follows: TGCGCCAGCAGCTCGGGACTAGGGGGCCACGAGCAGTACTTC. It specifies CASSSGLGGHEQYF.